A selection of T cell receptor beta chains follows, all from one sample in a study of cytomegalovirus exposure and HLA in healthy donors. Sequencing used immunoSEQ multiplex PCR; TCRdb keeps in-frame clones, though not all of them. The sample comprises about 100,000 clones, around 80% of which are singletons, and 7.3% rests with the top ten. The sample taken for sequencing was PBMCs. Receptors were obtained from a young man in good health and CMV-seronegative. The CDR3 runs from the conserved cysteine through the conserved F or W. D genes are given only for firm matches. Size values are once, few and many counts, or a class for expanded clones, and some rows have none.

D gene: TRBD1
V gene: TRBV10-2
clone size: few
J gene: TRBJ2-2
CDR3 protein: CASSDVRQGSTGELFF
CDR3 DNA: TGCGCCAGCAGTGATGTGAGACAGGGCAGCACCGGGGAGCTGTTTTTT

D gene: TRBD1
V gene: TRBV10-1
clone size: -
J gene: TRBJ1-5
CDR3 protein: CASSAGGDQPQHF
CDR3 DNA: TGCGCCAGCAGTGCAGGGGGTGATCAGCCCCAGCATTTT

D gene: -
V gene: TRBV19
clone size: -
J gene: TRBJ1-2
CDR3 protein: CASSRRQARANYGYTF
CDR3 DNA: TGTGCCAGTAGTCGCCGACAGGCCCGAGCTAACTATGGCTACACCTTC

D gene: -
V gene: TRBV19
clone size: -
J gene: TRBJ2-1
CDR3 protein: CASQTGFQNYNEQFF
CDR3 DNA: TGTGCCAGCCAAACAGGGTTCCAAAACTACAATGAGCAGTTCTTC

D gene: -
V gene: TRBV30
clone size: -
J gene: TRBJ1-5
CDR3 protein: CAWSVRGYSNQPQHF
CDR3 DNA: TGTGCCTGGAGTGTGCGAGGATATAGCAATCAGCCCCAGCATTTT

D gene: TRBD2
V gene: TRBV5-4
clone size: -
J gene: TRBJ2-1
CDR3 protein: CASSSGGTPSMGQFF
CDR3 DNA: TGTGCCAGCAGCTCGGGGGGGACCCCTAGTATGGGGCAGTTCTTC

D gene: -
V gene: TRBV7-3
clone size: -
J gene: TRBJ2-7
CDR3 protein: CASSLNALTYEQYF
CDR3 DNA: TGTGCCAGCAGCTTAAATGCACTCACCTACGAGCAGTACTTC

D gene: -
V gene: TRBV10-2
clone size: once
J gene: TRBJ1-4
CDR3 protein: CASSKQGVDEKLFF
CDR3 DNA: TGCGCCAGCAGTAAACAGGGTGTCGATGAAAAACTGTTTTTT

D gene: TRBD1
V gene: TRBV28
clone size: -
J gene: TRBJ1-4
CDR3 protein: CASSLGQGNNEKLFF
CDR3 DNA: TGTGCCAGCAGTTTAGGACAGGGGAATAATGAAAAACTGTTTTTT

D gene: TRBD1
V gene: TRBV30
clone size: -
J gene: TRBJ2-7
CDR3 protein: CAWRGIPGTGISYEQYF
CDR3 DNA: TGTGCCTGGAGAGGAATACCCGGGACAGGGATCTCCTACGAGCAGTACTTC

D gene: TRBD1
V gene: TRBV27
clone size: few
J gene: TRBJ2-5
CDR3 protein: CASSTYLGTAQETQYF
CDR3 DNA: TGTGCCAGCAGTACCTACCTTGGGACAGCACAAGAGACCCAGTACTTC

D gene: -
V gene: TRBV28
clone size: -
J gene: TRBJ1-6
CDR3 protein: CASSPLSPYNSPLHF
CDR3 DNA: TGTGCCAGCAGCCCACTATCTCCCTATAATTCACCCCTCCACTTT

D gene: -
V gene: TRBV6-5
clone size: -
J gene: TRBJ2-1
CDR3 protein: CASSYDTYNEQFF
CDR3 DNA: TGTGCCAGCAGTTACGACACCTACAATGAGCAGTTCTTC

D gene: TRBD2
V gene: TRBV7-6
clone size: -
J gene: TRBJ2-3
CDR3 protein: CASSLGLAGAADTQYF
CDR3 DNA: TGTGCCAGCAGCTTGGGGCTAGCGGGAGCGGCAGATACGCAGTATTTT

D gene: -
V gene: TRBV5-1
clone size: -
J gene: TRBJ2-5
CDR3 protein: CASSGQETQYF
CDR3 DNA: TGCGCCAGCTCGGGCCAAGAGACCCAGTACTTC

D gene: TRBD1
V gene: TRBV2
clone size: -
J gene: TRBJ1-3
CDR3 protein: CASSELVTGGSTIYF
CDR3 DNA: TGTGCCAGCAGTGAATTGGTGACAGGGGGTAGCACCATATATTTT

D gene: -
V gene: TRBV11-2
clone size: -
J gene: TRBJ2-3
CDR3 protein: CASSLESGDSDTQYF
CDR3 DNA: TGTGCCAGCAGCTTAGAGTCAGGGGATTCGGATACGCAGTATTTT

D gene: -
V gene: TRBV21-1
clone size: -
J gene: TRBJ2-7
CDR3 protein: CASSKATILAGGPNEQYF
CDR3 DNA: TGTGCCAGCAGCAAAGCGACCATACTAGCGGGAGGGCCCAACGAGCAGTACTTC

D gene: -
V gene: TRBV23-1
clone size: -
J gene: TRBJ1-4
CDR3 protein: CASSLTSGGATNEKLFF
CDR3 DNA: TGCGCCAGCAGTCTAACCTCTGGGGGCGCGACTAATGAAAAACTGTTTTTT

D gene: -
V gene: TRBV25-1
clone size: few
J gene: TRBJ1-2
CDR3 protein: CASSDDTVTGIHGYTF
CDR3 DNA: TGTGCCAGCAGTGATGACACCGTGACAGGAATTCATGGCTACACCTTC

D gene: -
V gene: TRBV9
clone size: -
J gene: TRBJ1-2
CDR3 protein: CASSGIPRGRNYGYTF
CDR3 DNA: TGTGCCAGCAGCGGCATCCCTCGAGGTCGTAACTATGGCTACACCTTC

D gene: TRBD1
V gene: TRBV18
clone size: -
J gene: TRBJ2-7
CDR3 protein: CASSRLPGQATEQYF
CDR3 DNA: TGTGCCAGCTCACGCTTACCGGGACAGGCCACAGAGCAGTACTTC

D gene: TRBD1
V gene: TRBV2
clone size: once
J gene: TRBJ2-7
CDR3 protein: CASMDRGTEQYF
CDR3 DNA: TGTGCCAGCATGGACAGGGGAACCGAGCAGTACTTC

D gene: -
V gene: TRBV7-9
clone size: -
J gene: TRBJ1-2
CDR3 protein: CASSLAAGVGGGYTF
CDR3 DNA: TGTGCCAGCAGCTTGGCGGCGGGGGTCGGCGGTGGCTACACCTTC

D gene: TRBD1
V gene: TRBV2
clone size: -
J gene: TRBJ1-5
CDR3 protein: CASSEDRGVFQPQHF
CDR3 DNA: TGTGCCAGCAGTGAGGACAGGGGAGTTTTTCAGCCCCAGCATTTT

D gene: TRBD2
V gene: TRBV6-6
clone size: -
J gene: TRBJ2-3
CDR3 protein: CASTLTSGGSTDTQYF
CDR3 DNA: TGTGCCAGCACCCTAACTAGCGGGGGGAGCACAGATACGCAGTATTTT

D gene: TRBD1
V gene: TRBV27
clone size: -
J gene: TRBJ1-2
CDR3 protein: CASSLGTAYGYTF
CDR3 DNA: TGTGCCAGCAGTTTGGGGACAGCCTATGGCTACACCTTC

D gene: TRBD1
V gene: TRBV28
clone size: once
J gene: TRBJ2-1
CDR3 protein: CASSSGTGESYNEQFF
CDR3 DNA: TGTGCCAGCAGTAGCGGGACAGGGGAGTCCTACAATGAGCAGTTCTTC

D gene: TRBD2
V gene: TRBV14
clone size: -
J gene: TRBJ2-3
CDR3 protein: CASSQGLAGADTQYF
CDR3 DNA: TGTGCCAGCAGCCAGGGGCTAGCGGGAGCAGATACGCAGTATTTT

D gene: -
V gene: TRBV27
clone size: -
J gene: TRBJ2-7
CDR3 protein: CASSSQGAEQYF
CDR3 DNA: TGTGCCAGCAGTTCCCAGGGTGCCGAGCAGTACTTC

D gene: -
V gene: TRBV2
clone size: -
J gene: TRBJ1-5
CDR3 protein: CASSEAFERQPQHF
CDR3 DNA: TGTGCCAGCAGTGAAGCTTTTGAGAGGCAGCCCCAGCATTTT

D gene: TRBD1
V gene: TRBV27
clone size: once
J gene: TRBJ2-2
CDR3 protein: CASSFGTGGITGELFF
CDR3 DNA: TGTGCCAGCAGTTTTGGGACAGGTGGTATCACCGGGGAGCTGTTTTTT

D gene: TRBD2
V gene: TRBV2
clone size: -
J gene: TRBJ2-1
CDR3 protein: CASSWTSGGVWNEQFF
CDR3 DNA: TGTGCCAGCAGTTGGACTAGCGGGGGGGTATGGAATGAGCAGTTCTTC

D gene: -
V gene: TRBV28
clone size: few
J gene: TRBJ2-1
CDR3 protein: CASSDTATGHDDNEQFF
CDR3 DNA: TGTGCCAGCAGTGACACGGCGACGGGACACGACGACAATGAGCAGTTCTTC

D gene: TRBD1
V gene: TRBV11-2
clone size: -
J gene: TRBJ2-3
CDR3 protein: CASSLGAGGPTDTQYF
CDR3 DNA: TGTGCCAGCAGCTTGGGGGCAGGGGGCCCCACAGATACGCAGTATTTT

D gene: TRBD1
V gene: TRBV10-3
clone size: -
J gene: TRBJ1-1
CDR3 protein: CAIGGTDMNTEAFF
CDR3 DNA: TGTGCCATCGGGGGGACAGACATGAACACTGAAGCTTTCTTT

D gene: -
V gene: TRBV5-1
clone size: -
J gene: TRBJ1-2
CDR3 protein: CASSLGTDYGYTF
CDR3 DNA: TGCGCCAGCAGCTTGGGGACAGACTATGGCTACACCTTC

D gene: -
V gene: TRBV11-2
clone size: -
J gene: TRBJ1-6
CDR3 protein: CASSQGLWDSPLHF
CDR3 DNA: TGTGCCAGCAGCCAGGGACTATGGGATTCACCCCTCCACTTT

D gene: TRBD2
V gene: TRBV6-6
clone size: -
J gene: TRBJ2-1
CDR3 protein: CASSYSERGNEQFF
CDR3 DNA: TGTGCCAGCAGTTACTCGGAGCGGGGAAATGAGCAGTTCTTC

D gene: -
V gene: TRBV19
clone size: -
J gene: TRBJ1-3
CDR3 protein: CASQRGAGNTIYF
CDR3 DNA: TGTGCCAGTCAACGGGGTGCTGGAAACACCATATATTTT

D gene: -
V gene: TRBV11-2
clone size: -
J gene: TRBJ2-7
CDR3 protein: CASSFGALYEQYF
CDR3 DNA: TGTGCCAGCAGCTTTGGGGCACTCTACGAGCAGTACTTC

D gene: TRBD1
V gene: TRBV4-1
clone size: few
J gene: TRBJ1-1
CDR3 protein: CASSHTGQSLVGAFF
CDR3 DNA: TGCGCCAGCAGCCATACGGGACAGTCTCTGGTTGGGGCTTTCTTT

D gene: -
V gene: TRBV28
clone size: -
J gene: TRBJ1-1
CDR3 protein: CASILGGTEAFF
CDR3 DNA: TGTGCCAGCATCCTGGGGGGCACTGAAGCTTTCTTT

D gene: TRBD1
V gene: TRBV7-8
clone size: -
J gene: TRBJ1-2
CDR3 protein: CASSLAQGQGDGYTF
CDR3 DNA: TGTGCCAGCAGCTTAGCGCAAGGACAGGGCGACGGCTACACCTTC

D gene: -
V gene: TRBV30
clone size: -
J gene: TRBJ2-7
CDR3 protein: CAWRGASYEQYF
CDR3 DNA: TGTGCCTGGAGGGGGGCCTCCTACGAGCAGTACTTC

D gene: TRBD1
V gene: TRBV11-1
clone size: -
J gene: TRBJ1-4
CDR3 protein: CASSLGQLAEKLFF
CDR3 DNA: TGTGCCAGCAGCTTGGGACAGCTCGCGGAAAAACTGTTTTTT

D gene: -
V gene: TRBV10-3
clone size: once
J gene: TRBJ1-2
CDR3 protein: CAISEAAGLNYGYTF
CDR3 DNA: TGTGCCATCAGCGAGGCTGCAGGGCTCAACTATGGCTACACCTTC

D gene: -
V gene: TRBV15
clone size: few
J gene: TRBJ1-4
CDR3 protein: CATSRHGVEKLFF
CDR3 DNA: TGTGCCACCAGCAGACACGGGGTTGAAAAACTGTTTTTT

D gene: -
V gene: TRBV4-1
clone size: -
J gene: TRBJ2-3
CDR3 protein: CASRESAPTDTQYF
CDR3 DNA: TGCGCCAGCAGGGAGTCAGCGCCCACAGATACGCAGTATTTT

D gene: TRBD2
V gene: TRBV5-4
clone size: -
J gene: TRBJ2-5
CDR3 protein: CASSPALGGEETQYF
CDR3 DNA: TGTGCCAGCAGCCCCGCCCTGGGAGGGGAAGAGACCCAGTACTTC

D gene: -
V gene: TRBV2
clone size: -
J gene: TRBJ1-4
CDR3 protein: CASQRVVTNEKLFF
CDR3 DNA: TGTGCCAGCCAACGGGTCGTGACTAATGAAAAACTGTTTTTT

D gene: TRBD2
V gene: TRBV14
clone size: -
J gene: TRBJ2-3
CDR3 protein: CASSHQAGGTDTQYF
CDR3 DNA: TGTGCCAGCAGCCATCAGGCGGGGGGAACAGATACGCAGTATTTT

D gene: TRBD1
V gene: TRBV30
clone size: -
J gene: TRBJ1-5
CDR3 protein: CAWNPPGTVNQPQHF
CDR3 DNA: TGTGCCTGGAATCCCCCCGGGACAGTTAATCAGCCCCAGCATTTT

D gene: TRBD1
V gene: TRBV5-1
clone size: -
J gene: TRBJ1-2
CDR3 protein: CASSLGGTDYGYTF
CDR3 DNA: TGCGCCAGCAGCTTGGGGGGGACAGACTATGGCTACACCTTC

D gene: TRBD1
V gene: TRBV5-6
clone size: -
J gene: TRBJ1-2
CDR3 protein: CASSSQGAGGYTF
CDR3 DNA: TGTGCCAGCAGCTCACAGGGGGCTGGTGGCTACACCTTC

D gene: TRBD1
V gene: TRBV4-2
clone size: few
J gene: TRBJ2-1
CDR3 protein: CASSQDVFGTGINNEQFF
CDR3 DNA: TGTGCCAGCAGCCAAGATGTCTTCGGGACAGGGATTAACAATGAGCAGTTCTTC

D gene: -
V gene: TRBV30
clone size: -
J gene: TRBJ2-3
CDR3 protein: CACLPVDTQYF
CDR3 DNA: TGTGCCTGCCTCCCCGTAGATACGCAGTATTTT

D gene: TRBD1
V gene: TRBV7-2
clone size: -
J gene: TRBJ2-2
CDR3 protein: CASSPSTGGNTGELFF
CDR3 DNA: TGTGCCAGCAGCCCTTCAACAGGGGGCAACACCGGGGAGCTGTTTTTT

D gene: -
V gene: TRBV6-1
clone size: -
J gene: TRBJ2-2
CDR3 protein: CASSESLGGTGELFF
CDR3 DNA: TGTGCCAGCAGTGAATCTCTGGGAGGCACCGGGGAGCTGTTTTTT